Many counts were recorded for the clone carrying this T cell receptor beta chain. The germline V gene has CDR1 PRHDT and CDR2 FYEKMQ (reference sequence). The CDR3 has 15 amino acids. Trimming left V 6 bases short and J 0 bases short, with 15 bases between. The data stem from a study of blood T cells in healthy people across ages. Sample-barcoded 5' priming and a J-beta primer mix drove a second PCR of roughly 7 to 11 cycles. TCRdb itself ran the 5' RACE reads through MiXCR, one entry per CDR3 protein. The table has about 730,000 distinct CDR3 sequences, around 40% seen once. Specimen: blood. The TCR was taken from an older woman in good health. V and J are TRBV13 and TRBJ2-7; TRBD2 is a possible D gene (5 bases). This CDR3 reads CASSHGKDPSYEQYF. The CDR3 region has the DNA TGTGCCAGCAGTCACGGGAAGGATCCCTCCTACGAGCAGTACTTC.